This T cell receptor beta chain was identified during a study of CD8 T cells in Susac syndrome. A quantity of about 0.5 to 1 ug RNA underwent reverse transcription using random hexamers. TCR beta CDR3 was amplified by immunoSEQ multiplex PCR. This amplification extended across 54 Vbeta and 13 Jbeta segments. TCRdb analysed the immunoSEQ multiplex PCR reads with MiXCR anew, one entry per CDR3 protein. The profile shows 150,000 to 200,000 distinct CDR3 sequences, approximately 93% of them singletons. Germline CDR1 reads MNHEY; CDR2 reads SVGAGI. The CDR3 sequence is 13 residues long. Between the trimmed V and J ends, which lost 6 bases and 9 bases, there was a span of 17 bases.

The V and J genes are TRBV6-5 and TRBJ1-2; perhaps TRBD1 as D (5 bases). Specimen: CD4+ T cells from PBMCs. This TCR came from a human donor in good health. The CDR3 spells CASRPTGAISYTF. The CDR3 nucleotides are TGTGCCAGCAGACCCACAGGTGCTATCAGCTACACCTTC.